The rows below give T cell receptor beta chains drawn from one sample of a study of T cells in Graves' hyperthyroidism and ophthalmopathy. From the multiplex PCR reads, TCRdb called clonotypes with MiXCR, one entry per CDR3 protein. In the table there are 300,000 to 400,000 distinct CDR3 sequences, 15% to 20% of which are singletons. Material: blood. The receptor source for this set is a woman aged 45-65 years with Graves' hyperthyroidism. Both conserved end residues are part of each CDR3. D genes are given only for firm matches. Clone size appears in some rows only: once, few, many, or a class for an expanded clone.

TRBV10-3	NA	TRBJ1-3	NA	TGTGCCATAAACCAGGGTTCTGGAAACACCATATATTTT	CAINQGSGNTIYF
TRBV18	few	TRBJ2-5	NA	TGTGCCAGCTCACCAGACAGACTGCAGGAGACCCAGTACTTC	CASSPDRLQETQYF
TRBV20-1	NA	TRBJ1-4	NA	TGCAGTGCTAGAGTTGGGACCGAAAAACTGTTTTTT	CSARVGTEKLFF
TRBV20-1	few	TRBJ2-5	NA	TGCAGTGCTAATTACGGGGTGGAGACCCAGTACTTC	CSANYGVETQYF
TRBV20-1	NA	TRBJ1-1	NA	TGCAGTGCTAGACAGGGGCTGGACACTGAAGCTTTCTTT	CSARQGLDTEAFF
TRBV2	many	TRBJ2-4	NA	TGTGCCAGCAGTGAACAGGAGAAAAACATTCAGTACTTC	CASSEQEKNIQYF
TRBV19	few	TRBJ2-3	TRBD2	TGTGCCAGTAGTATAGGCGGGGGGGGCACAGATACGCAGTATTTT	CASSIGGGGTDTQYF
TRBV3-1	many	TRBJ2-1	NA	TGTGCCAGCAGCCAGGGGGAGCGGGCTTATGACAATGAGCAGTTCTTC	CASSQGERAYDNEQFF
TRBV4-1	few	TRBJ1-1	NA	TGCGCCAGCAGCCAAGATCGGCAATCCTCTGAAGCTTTCTTT	CASSQDRQSSEAFF
TRBV24-1	few	TRBJ1-1	NA	TGTGCCACCAGTGACTGGGTCGGGATGGCCACTGAAGCTTTCTTT	CATSDWVGMATEAFF
TRBV20-1	NA	TRBJ2-3	TRBD2	TGCAGTGCTAGTAGGGCTAGCGGGGGGCGGGATACGCAGTATTTT	CSASRASGGRDTQYF
TRBV5-1	few	TRBJ2-1	NA	TGCGCCAGCAGCTTGGCCCTGGCGCGGAGCTACAATGAGCAGTTCTTC	CASSLALARSYNEQFF
TRBV5-1	NA	TRBJ2-2	NA	TGCGCCAGCGGATCCCCCGTCGGAATTCCCGGGGAGCTGTTTTTT	CASGSPVGIPGELFF
TRBV4-1	few	TRBJ1-2	NA	TGCGCCAGCAGCCAGTCCTCCAGGGGTTTAGGCCTCTATGGCTACACCTTC	CASSQSSRGLGLYGYTF
TRBV29-1	NA	TRBJ2-7	NA	TGCAGCGTTGAAGAGTGGCACGGGCAGTACTTC	CSVEEWHGQYF
TRBV12-3/TRBV12-4	many	TRBJ1-2	TRBD1	TGTGCCAGCACCGACAGGGGGCGAGACTATGGCTACACCTTC	CASTDRGRDYGYTF
TRBV6-1	few	TRBJ1-5	NA	TGTGCCAGCAGCAGCCAGCCTCCGAGGCCAGCCCAGCATTTT	CASSSQPPRPAQHF
TRBV20-1	few	TRBJ2-3	NA	TGCAGTGCTCAGATAGGGAATGGGGCAGATACGCAGTATTTT	CSAQIGNGADTQYF
TRBV12-3/TRBV12-4	NA	TRBJ2-7	TRBD1	TGTGCCAGCAGTCATACAGGGGGGTACTACGAGCAGTACTTC	CASSHTGGYYEQYF
TRBV7-9	NA	TRBJ2-3	NA	TGTGCCAGCAGCTTTCAAAGTAGCACAGATACGCAGTATTTT	CASSFQSSTDTQYF
TRBV7-8	NA	TRBJ2-3	TRBD2	TGTGCCAGCACCCCCTATGGTAGCGGGTATAGCACAGATACGCAGTATTTT	CASTPYGSGYSTDTQYF
TRBV27	many	TRBJ2-3	TRBD2	TGTGCCAGCAATTTAGGGCCGCGGGGGGGCAAAGATACGCAGTATTTT	CASNLGPRGGKDTQYF
TRBV18	many	TRBJ2-3	NA	TGTGCCAGCTCACCAGACAGGACTAGCACAGATACGCAGTATTTT	CASSPDRTSTDTQYF
TRBV4-1	NA	TRBJ2-1	TRBD1	TGCGCCAGCAGCTGGGACAGGGAGGGGAATGAGCAGTTCTTC	CASSWDREGNEQFF
TRBV5-1	once	TRBJ2-2	TRBD1	TGCGCCAGCAGCTTGCATGGACAGGGGGCGACGAACACCGGGGAGCTGTTTTTT	CASSLHGQGATNTGELFF
TRBV2	few	TRBJ2-5	NA	TGTGCCAGCAGCCCCTTCGGGCAGGAGACCCAGTACTTC	CASSPFGQETQYF
TRBV5-1	many	TRBJ1-2	NA	TGCGCCAGCAGCTGGACGGGAGGGGACGCCCGTAACTATGGCTACACCTTC	CASSWTGGDARNYGYTF
TRBV28	NA	TRBJ2-1	TRBD2	TGTGCCAGCAGCCTGAGGGGACTAGCGGACAATGAGCAGTTCTTC	CASSLRGLADNEQFF